This TCR beta chain appears in the sequencing data of a study of control samples from healthy donors and cancer patients. The repertoire was sequenced with immunoSEQ multiplex PCR; TCRdb's copy has only in-frame clones and lacks some. The table lists about 120,000 clones, almost 95% of them singletons. The CDR3 runs to 11 residues. Germline V gene lookup returns CDR1 LNHDA and CDR2 SQIVND (reference sequence). V lost 6 bases, J lost 7 bases, and 9 bases lay in between. V is TRBV19 and J is TRBJ1-2, with no clear D. This clonotype originated in a man of 80 years or more with head and neck cancer. Source material: PBMCs. The CDR3 here is CASRRGFGYTF. CDR3 DNA sequence: TGTGCCAGTAGGCGGGGTTTTGGCTACACCTTC.